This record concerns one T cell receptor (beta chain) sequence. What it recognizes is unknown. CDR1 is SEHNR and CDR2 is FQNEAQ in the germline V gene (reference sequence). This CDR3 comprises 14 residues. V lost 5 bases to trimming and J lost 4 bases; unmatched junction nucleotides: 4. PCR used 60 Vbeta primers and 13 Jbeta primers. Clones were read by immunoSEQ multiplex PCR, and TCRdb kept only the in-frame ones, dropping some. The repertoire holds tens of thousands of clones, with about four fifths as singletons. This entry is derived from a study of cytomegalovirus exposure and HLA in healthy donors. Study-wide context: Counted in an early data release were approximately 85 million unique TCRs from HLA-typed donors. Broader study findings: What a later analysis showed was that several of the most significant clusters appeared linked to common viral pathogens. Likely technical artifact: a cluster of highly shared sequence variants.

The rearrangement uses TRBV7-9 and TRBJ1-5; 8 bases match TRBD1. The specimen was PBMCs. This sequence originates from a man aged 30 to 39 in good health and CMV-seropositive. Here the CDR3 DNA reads TGTGCCAGCAGCACAGGGGGGGGAAATCAGCCCCAGCATTTT. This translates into CASSTGGGNQPQHF.